Presented here are 8 T cell receptor beta chains from one specimen sequenced in a study of human T cells and chemical hapten exposure. TCRdb processed the RACE reads anew with MiXCR; each CDR3 protein has one entry. The top ten hold around 1.5% of the sample, which has 65,000 to 80,000 distinct CDR3 sequences, 10% seen once. The time point here: patch test 1, 2 weeks after DPC sensitization. Stated treatment: therapeutic diphenylcyclopropenone sensitization with weekly scalp DPC. Sequenced here: whole blood, sampled in connection with sensitization to the hapten diphenylcyclopropenone (DPC). The receptors originated from a woman in her forties or fifties with alopecia areata. Some clones in this sample may be carry-over from other donors' samples.

This clonotype was counted a few times. The chain employs TRBV7-9 and TRBJ2-7, with TRBD1 identical over 8 bases. The CDR3 consists of 14 residues. The V gene's germline CDR1 is SEHNR and CDR2 FQNEAQ (reference sequence). After removal of 5 bases from V and 11 bases from J, the junction contained 14 bases not matched to a gene. CDR3 DNA sequence: TGTGCCAGCAGCGGATCGGGACAGGCTCGCCTTAAGTACTTC. Its protein product is CASSGSGQARLKYF.

At least ten counts were recorded for this clonotype. V is TRBV29-1 and J is TRBJ2-7; D not resolved. V lost 4 bases, J lost 2 bases, and 12 bases lay in between. From germline, CDR1 is SQVTM and CDR2 ANQGSEA. The CDR3 is 13 residues long. CDR3 sequence (DNA): TGCAGCGTTGTCCCGACCGCGACCTACGAGCAGTACTTC. This codes for CSVVPTATYEQYF.

V gene TRBV27 combines with J gene TRBJ1-1, with D tentatively TRBD1 (6 bases). From germline, CDR1 is MNHEY and CDR2 SMNVEV (reference sequence). The CDR3 runs to 15 residues. The V end lost 5 bases, the J end lost 8 bases, and 21 bases lay between the germline ends. CDR3 coding DNA: TGTGCCAGCAGTCCCTTCACTACAGGGAGCTTGGAAGCTTTCTTT. Protein sequence: CASSPFTTGSLEAFF.

This clonotype was picked up a small number of times. The chain couples TRBV25-1 to TRBJ2-2; 7 bases fit TRBD2. Germline CDR1 and CDR2: MGHDK and SYGVNS. CDR3 length equals 15 residues. With V trimmed by 8 bases and J by 4 bases, 10 bases remained unmatched. Written as DNA, the CDR3 is TGTGCCAGCCGGAGGGAAGCGGGACTCACCGGGGAGCTGTTTTTT. Protein: CASRREAGLTGELFF.

The rearrangement uses TRBV6-5 and TRBJ2-5, with D perhaps TRBD2 (5 bases). Germline CDR1 and CDR2: MNHEY and SVGAGI. V gave up 2 bases and J gave up 3 bases, with 7 bases separating them. CDR3 size: 13 residues. CDR3 residues: CASSYTGKETQYF. The CDR3 bases are TGTGCCAGCAGTTACACGGGGAAAGAGACCCAGTACTTC.

This clonotype was counted only a few times. The CDR3 loop is CASSPWDSGTGELFF. The CDR3 DNA sequence: TGTGCCAGCAGTCCCTGGGACAGCGGCACCGGGGAGCTGTTTTTT. V gene TRBV6-9 combines with J gene TRBJ2-2, with 7 bases that match TRBD1. J lost 4 bases, V lost 5 bases, and 7 bases had no gene match. This CDR3 has 15 residues. From germline, CDR1 is MNHGY and CDR2 SVAAGI.

This clonotype was recorded at least ten times. The genes are TRBV7-2 and TRBJ2-7; 8 positions match TRBD1. The CDR3 consists of 14 residues. CDR1 is SGHTA and CDR2 is FQGNSA in the germline V gene. V trimming: 5 bases; J trimming: 6 bases; junction bases outside the gene matches: 9. The CDR3 DNA reads as TGTGCCAGCAGCCCCGGGACAGGTCTAGGCGAGCAGTACTTC. Protein sequence: CASSPGTGLGEQYF.

This clonotype was counted ten times or more. The chain joins TRBV6-1 to TRBJ1-5; D remains unclear. Trimming left V 5 bases short and J 0 bases short, with 8 bases between. Germline V gene data show CDR1 as MNHNS and CDR2 as SASEGT. CDR3 length equals 14 residues. CDR3 bases: TGTGCCAGCAGTTTAACAGTTAGCAATCAGCCCCAGCATTTT. Its translation is CASSLTVSNQPQHF.